The entry below describes one T cell receptor (beta chain). Its antigen is still unknown. Using immunoSEQ multiplex PCR, the repertoire was profiled, and TCRdb retains in-frame clones only, with some absent. The table lists about 75,000 clones, about nine tenths of them singletons, with about 9% in the top ten. The sample originates from a study of T cell responses to AZD1222 COVID-19 vaccine. General study findings and limits: Donors were largely white British and mainly female; clonal diversity was possibly underestimated. Along spike, vaccine-associated CD4 TCRs were found throughout, with dominance at 160-218 and 743-854. Spike-specific TCRs gained breadth and depth after people received two AZD1222 doses. Reports say nearly half of spike-specific TCRs go after unmutated variant regions.

The CDR3 is made up of 13 amino acids. Per germline, CDR1 SQVTM and CDR2 ANQGSEA. The V end was cut by 0 bases, the J end by 0 bases, with 2 bases between. This material consisted of peripheral blood, taken 28 days after the second dose of the MenACWY control vaccine. This chain uses TRBV29-1 with TRBJ2-2; no clear D gene. This clonotype was obtained from an adult who received the MenACWY meningococcal vaccine as a control. CDR3 sequence (DNA): TGCAGCGTTGAAGACACGAACACCGGGGAGCTGTTTTTT. Encoded protein: CSVEDTNTGELFF.